These 6 T cell receptor beta chains share one sample of origin, sequenced in a study of technical replicates of blood from a handful of donors. The protocol was immunoSEQ multiplex PCR, while the TCRdb copy is restricted to in-frame clones and leaves out a portion. The data contain about 76,000 clones, 86% of them singletons. Specimen: PBMCs. These receptors all come from a human donor in good health. Some clones in this sample may be carry-over from other donors' samples.

The chain couples TRBV5-6 to TRBJ2-1; tentatively, D is TRBD2 (6 bases). The CDR3 length is 16 residues. CDR1 and CDR2 from the germline V gene are SGHDT and YYEEEE. V gave up 4 bases and J gave up 7 bases, with 21 bases separating them. Here the CDR3 reads CASSARDSKGWNEQFF. The CDR3 nucleotides read TGTGCCAGCAGCGCCCGGGACTCCAAAGGGTGGAATGAGCAGTTCTTC.

This chain uses TRBV27 with TRBJ2-1; possibly TRBD1 for D (5 bases). The ends were cut back, 4 bases at V and 6 bases at J, with 16 bases in the middle. There are 15 residues in the CDR3. Germline CDR1 and CDR2: MNHEY and SMNVEV (reference sequence). The CDR3 loop is CASSSDPGWANEQFF. CDR3 coding DNA: TGTGCCAGCAGTTCGGACCCAGGGTGGGCCAATGAGCAGTTCTTC.

This chain connects TRBV6-6 to TRBJ1-5; D gene ambiguous. V lost 8 bases and J 2 bases, leaving 13 bases between the germline ends. The germline V gene has CDR1 MNHNY and CDR2 SVGAGI (reference sequence). This CDR3 comprises 14 residues. CDR3 sequence (DNA): TGTGCCAGCCAGCCTTTCCAGGGCAATCAGCCCCAGCATTTT. Its protein is CASQPFQGNQPQHF.

J is TRBJ2-7 and V is TRBV11-2, with 7 nucleotides matching TRBD2. CDR1 is SGHAT, CDR2 FQNNGV, per germline. With 5 bases clipped from V and 0 bases from J, the junction kept 4 bases outside the gene matches. The CDR3 spans 14 residues. The CDR3, as DNA: TGTGCCAGCAGCCCCCGACTAGCCTCCTACGAGCAGTACTTC. Encoded protein: CASSPRLASYEQYF. Full variable domain (missing parts from reference TRBV11-2 and TRBJ2-7): EAGVAQSPRYKIIEKRQSVAFWCNPISGHATLYWYQQILGQGPKLLIQFQNNGVVDDSQLPKDRFSAERLKGVDSTLKIQPAKLEDSAVYLCASSPRLASYEQYFGPGTRLTVT.

The chain recombines TRBV4-1 with TRBJ1-1, with 7 bases lining up with TRBD1. The germline V gene encodes CDR1 MGHRA and CDR2 YSYEKL. The CDR3 is made up of 15 amino acids. Unmatched junction bases numbered 5, after V lost 4 bases and J lost 0 bases. The CDR3: CASSRSGGMNTEAFF. For the CDR3, the DNA is TGCGCCAGCAGCCGGTCAGGGGGGATGAACACTGAAGCTTTCTTT.

The chain has TRBV5-8 and TRBJ2-5; 7 bases map to TRBD2. CDR1 and CDR2 from the germline V gene are SGHTS and YDEGEE. The CDR3 length is 13 residues. Trimming at V came to 0 bases and at J to 5 bases, leaving 1 base not matched to a gene. CDR3 DNA: TGTGCCAGCAGCTTGGCCGGGGGGGAGACCCAGTACTTC. It specifies CASSLAGGETQYF.